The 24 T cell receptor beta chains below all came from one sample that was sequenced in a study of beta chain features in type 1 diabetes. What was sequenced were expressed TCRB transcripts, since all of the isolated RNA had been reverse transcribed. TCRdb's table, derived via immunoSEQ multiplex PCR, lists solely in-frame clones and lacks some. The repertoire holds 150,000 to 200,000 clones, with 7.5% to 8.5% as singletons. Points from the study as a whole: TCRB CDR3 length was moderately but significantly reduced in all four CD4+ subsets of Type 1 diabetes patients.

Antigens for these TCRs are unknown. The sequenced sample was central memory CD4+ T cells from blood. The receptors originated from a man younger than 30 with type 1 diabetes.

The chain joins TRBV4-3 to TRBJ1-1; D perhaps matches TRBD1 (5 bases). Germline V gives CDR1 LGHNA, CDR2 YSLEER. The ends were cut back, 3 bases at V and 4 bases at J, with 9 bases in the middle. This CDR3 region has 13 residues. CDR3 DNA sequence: TGCGCCAGCAGCCATCAGCAGGGCACTGAAGCTTTCTTT. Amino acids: CASSHQQGTEAFF.

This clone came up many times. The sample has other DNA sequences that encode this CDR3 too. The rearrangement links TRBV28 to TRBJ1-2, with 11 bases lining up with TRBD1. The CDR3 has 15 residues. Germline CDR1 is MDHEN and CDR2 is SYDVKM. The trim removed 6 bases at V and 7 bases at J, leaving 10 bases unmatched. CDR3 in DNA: TGTGCCAGCAGCTTGGGAGGACAGGGGGCCGGTGGCTACACCTTC. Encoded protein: CASSLGGQGAGGYTF.

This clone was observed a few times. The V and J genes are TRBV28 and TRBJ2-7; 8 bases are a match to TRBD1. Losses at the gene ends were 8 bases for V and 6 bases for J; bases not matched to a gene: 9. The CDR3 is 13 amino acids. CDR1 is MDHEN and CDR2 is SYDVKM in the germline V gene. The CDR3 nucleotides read TGTGCCAGCCACGCAGGGGGCACTTTCGAGCAGTACTTC. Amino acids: CASHAGGTFEQYF.

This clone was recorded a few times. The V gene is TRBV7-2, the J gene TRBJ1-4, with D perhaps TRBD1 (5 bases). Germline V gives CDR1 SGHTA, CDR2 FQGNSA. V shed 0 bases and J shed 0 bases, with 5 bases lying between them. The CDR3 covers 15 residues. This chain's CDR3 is CASSLAGATNEKLFF. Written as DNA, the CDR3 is TGTGCCAGCAGCTTAGCAGGGGCAACTAATGAAAAACTGTTTTTT.

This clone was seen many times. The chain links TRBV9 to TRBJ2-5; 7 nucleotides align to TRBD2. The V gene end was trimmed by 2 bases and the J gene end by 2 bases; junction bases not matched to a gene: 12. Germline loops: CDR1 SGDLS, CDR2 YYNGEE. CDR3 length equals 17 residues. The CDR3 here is CASSVDVRLAAQETQYF. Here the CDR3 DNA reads TGTGCCAGCAGCGTCGATGTACGGCTAGCGGCACAAGAGACCCAGTACTTC.

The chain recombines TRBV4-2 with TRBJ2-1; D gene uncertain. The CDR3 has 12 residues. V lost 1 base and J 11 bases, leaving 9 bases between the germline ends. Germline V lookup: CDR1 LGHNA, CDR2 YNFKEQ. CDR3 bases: TGTGCCAGCAGCCAAGGGCACCTTCAGCAGTTCTTC. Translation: CASSQGHLQQFF.

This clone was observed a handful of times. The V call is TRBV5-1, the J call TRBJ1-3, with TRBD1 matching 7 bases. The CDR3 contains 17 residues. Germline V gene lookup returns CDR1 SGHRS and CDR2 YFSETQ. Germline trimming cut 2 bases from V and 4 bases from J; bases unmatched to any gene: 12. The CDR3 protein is CASSFSDRAHGGNTIYF. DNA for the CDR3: TGCGCCAGCAGCTTCTCAGACAGGGCCCATGGAGGAAACACCATATATTTT.

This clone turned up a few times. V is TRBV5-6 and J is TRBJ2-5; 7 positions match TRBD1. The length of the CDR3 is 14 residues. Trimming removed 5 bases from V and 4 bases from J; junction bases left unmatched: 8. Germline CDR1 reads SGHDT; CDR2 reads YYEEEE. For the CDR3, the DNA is TGTGCCAGCAGTGGGGCAGGGGGAATAGAGACCCAGTACTTC. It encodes CASSGAGGIETQYF.

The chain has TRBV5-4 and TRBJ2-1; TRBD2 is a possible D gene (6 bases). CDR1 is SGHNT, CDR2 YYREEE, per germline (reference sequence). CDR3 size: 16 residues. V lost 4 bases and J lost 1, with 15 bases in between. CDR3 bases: TGTGCCAGCAGCACCCTTAGCGGAACTTCCTACAATGAGCAGTTCTTC. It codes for CASSTLSGTSYNEQFF.

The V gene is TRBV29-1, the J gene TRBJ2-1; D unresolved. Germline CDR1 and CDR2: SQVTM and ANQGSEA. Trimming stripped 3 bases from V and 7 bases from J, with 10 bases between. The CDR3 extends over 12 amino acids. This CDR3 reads CSVETQRNEQFF. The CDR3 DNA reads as TGCAGCGTTGAGACACAACGGAATGAGCAGTTCTTC.

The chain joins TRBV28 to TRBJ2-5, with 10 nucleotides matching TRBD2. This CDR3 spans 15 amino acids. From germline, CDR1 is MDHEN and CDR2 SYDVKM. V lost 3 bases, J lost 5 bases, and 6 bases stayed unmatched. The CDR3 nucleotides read TGTGCCAGCAGTTTGGCACTAGCGGGAACGGAGACCCAGTACTTC. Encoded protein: CASSLALAGTETQYF.

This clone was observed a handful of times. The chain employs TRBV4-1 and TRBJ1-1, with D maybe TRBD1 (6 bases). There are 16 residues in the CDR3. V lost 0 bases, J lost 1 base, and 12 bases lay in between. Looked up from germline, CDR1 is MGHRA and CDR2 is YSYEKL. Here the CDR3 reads CASSQDWVGGNTEAFF. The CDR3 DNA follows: TGCGCCAGCAGCCAAGATTGGGTAGGGGGGAACACTGAAGCTTTCTTT.

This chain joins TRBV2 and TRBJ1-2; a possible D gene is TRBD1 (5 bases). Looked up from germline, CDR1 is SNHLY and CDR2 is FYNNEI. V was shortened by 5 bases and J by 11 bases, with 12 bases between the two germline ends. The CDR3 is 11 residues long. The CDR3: CASSLRQLYTF. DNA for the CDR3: TGTGCCAGCAGTTTACGACAGTTGTACACCTTC.

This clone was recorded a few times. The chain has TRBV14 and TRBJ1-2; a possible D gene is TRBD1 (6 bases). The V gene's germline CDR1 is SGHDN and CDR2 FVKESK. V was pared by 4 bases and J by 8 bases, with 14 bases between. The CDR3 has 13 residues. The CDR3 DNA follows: TGTGCCAGCAGCCTACAGACAGGCGGGGGCTACACCTTC. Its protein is CASSLQTGGGYTF.

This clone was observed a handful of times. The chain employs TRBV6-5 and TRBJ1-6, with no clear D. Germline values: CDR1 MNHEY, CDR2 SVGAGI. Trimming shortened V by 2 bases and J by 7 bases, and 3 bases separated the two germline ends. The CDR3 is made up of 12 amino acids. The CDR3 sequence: CASSYTNSPLHF. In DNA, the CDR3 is TGTGCCAGCAGTTACACAAATTCACCCCTCCACTTT.

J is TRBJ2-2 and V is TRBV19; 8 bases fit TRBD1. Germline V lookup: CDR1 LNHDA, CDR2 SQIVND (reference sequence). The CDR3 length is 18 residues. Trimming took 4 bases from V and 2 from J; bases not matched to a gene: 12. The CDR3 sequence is CASSTSPGQGRNTGELFF. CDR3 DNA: TGTGCCAGTAGTACCTCTCCTGGACAGGGACGAAACACCGGGGAGCTGTTTTTT.

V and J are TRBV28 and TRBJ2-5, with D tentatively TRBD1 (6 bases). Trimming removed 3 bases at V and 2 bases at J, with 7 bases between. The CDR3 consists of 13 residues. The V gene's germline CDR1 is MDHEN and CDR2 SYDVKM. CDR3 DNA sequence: TGTGCCAGCAGTTTGGACAGACAAGAGACCCAGTACTTC. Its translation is CASSLDRQETQYF. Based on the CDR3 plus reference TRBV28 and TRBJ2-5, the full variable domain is DVKVTQSSRYLVKRTGEKVFLECVQDMDHENMFWYRQDPGLGLRLIYFSYDVKMKEKGDIPEGYSVSREKKERFSLILESASTNQTSMYLCASSLDRQETQYFGPGTRLLVL.

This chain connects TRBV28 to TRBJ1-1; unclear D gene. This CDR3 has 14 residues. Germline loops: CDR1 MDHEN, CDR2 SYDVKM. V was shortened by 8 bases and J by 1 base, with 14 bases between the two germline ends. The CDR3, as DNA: TGTGCCAGCGAGCAGCTAGGGAGGAACACTGAAGCTTTCTTT. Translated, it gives CASEQLGRNTEAFF. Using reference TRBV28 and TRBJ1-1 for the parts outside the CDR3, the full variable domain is DVKVTQSSRYLVKRTGEKVFLECVQDMDHENMFWYRQDPGLGLRLIYFSYDVKMKEKGDIPEGYSVSREKKERFSLILESASTNQTSMYLCASEQLGRNTEAFFGQGTRLTVV.

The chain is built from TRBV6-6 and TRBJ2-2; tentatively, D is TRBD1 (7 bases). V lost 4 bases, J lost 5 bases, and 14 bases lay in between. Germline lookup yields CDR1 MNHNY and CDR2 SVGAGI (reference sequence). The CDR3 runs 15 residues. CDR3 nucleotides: TGTGCCAGCAGTTCCCCGGCAGGGGGGACCGGGGAGCTGTTTTTT. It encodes CASSSPAGGTGELFF.

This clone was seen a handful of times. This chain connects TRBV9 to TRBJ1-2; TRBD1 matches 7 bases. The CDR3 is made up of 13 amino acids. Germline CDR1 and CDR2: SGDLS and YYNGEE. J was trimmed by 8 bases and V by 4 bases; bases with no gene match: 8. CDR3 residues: CASSLQDREGYTF. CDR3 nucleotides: TGTGCCAGCAGCCTCCAAGACAGGGAAGGCTACACCTTC.

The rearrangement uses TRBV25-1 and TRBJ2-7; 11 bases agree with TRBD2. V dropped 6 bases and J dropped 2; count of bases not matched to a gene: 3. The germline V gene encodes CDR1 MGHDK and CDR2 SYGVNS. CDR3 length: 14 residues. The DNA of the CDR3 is TGTGCCAGCAGGGCGACTAGCGGGACCTACGAGCAGTACTTC. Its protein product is CASRATSGTYEQYF.

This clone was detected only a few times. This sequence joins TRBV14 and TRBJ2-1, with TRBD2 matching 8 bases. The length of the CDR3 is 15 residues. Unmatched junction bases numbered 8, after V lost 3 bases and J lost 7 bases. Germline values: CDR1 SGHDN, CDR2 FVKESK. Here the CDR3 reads CASSQRGRLLNEQFF. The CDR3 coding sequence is TGTGCCAGCAGCCAGCGCGGGAGGCTTTTGAATGAGCAGTTCTTC.

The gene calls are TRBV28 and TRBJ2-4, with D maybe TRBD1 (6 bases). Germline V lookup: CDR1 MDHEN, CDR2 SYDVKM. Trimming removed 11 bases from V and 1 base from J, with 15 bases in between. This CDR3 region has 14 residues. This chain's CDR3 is CAVEQGLAKNIQYF. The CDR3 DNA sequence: TGTGCCGTCGAACAGGGTCTCGCCAAAAACATTCAGTACTTC.

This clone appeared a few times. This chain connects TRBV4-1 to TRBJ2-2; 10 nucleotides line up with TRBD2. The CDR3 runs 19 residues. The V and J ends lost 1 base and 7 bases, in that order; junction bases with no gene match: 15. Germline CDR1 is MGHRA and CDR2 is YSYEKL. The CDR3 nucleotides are TGCGCCAGCAGCCAAGGTCCAGCGGGGGGGCCCAAATCATTCGGGGAGCTGTTTTTT. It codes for CASSQGPAGGPKSFGELFF.